Following are 3 T cell receptor beta chains from one sample sequenced in a study of cytomegalovirus exposure and HLA in healthy donors. The study ran its PCR with 60 Vbeta and 13 Jbeta primers. The repertoire was sequenced with immunoSEQ multiplex PCR; TCRdb's copy has only in-frame clones and lacks some. The sample consists of roughly 180,000 clones, around 80% of them appearing once. The sequencing input was PBMCs. The receptors stem from a man aged 35 to 55 in good health and CMV-seronegative.

The chain carries TRBV29-1 and TRBJ1-4; weak D call: TRBD1 (6 bases). This CDR3 region has 17 residues. V shed 7 bases and J shed 5 bases, with 26 bases lying between them. Germline CDR1 SQVTM, CDR2 ANQGSEA. Here the CDR3 DNA reads TGCAGCGCTGTGACAGGTCCTGCCCTCAAACAGAATGAAAAACTGTTTTTT. Protein sequence: CSAVTGPALKQNEKLFF.

This CDR3 is CASSVTGTRGDEQYF. The DNA for the CDR3 is TGCGCCAGCAGCGTTACAGGGACCCGAGGCGACGAGCAGTACTTC. This chain joins TRBV5-1 and TRBJ2-7; D may be TRBD1 (6 bases). The CDR3 extends over 15 amino acids. From germline, CDR1 is SGHRS and CDR2 YFSETQ. V dropped 4 bases and J dropped 5 bases, with 19 bases sitting between them.

V is TRBV5-4 and J is TRBJ1-6; 7 bases line up with TRBD1. This CDR3 has 14 residues. Germline CDR1 and CDR2: SGHNT and YYREEE (reference sequence). V gave up 7 bases and J gave up 10 bases; unmatched junction bases: 11. The CDR3 nucleotides read TGTGCCAGCTTTCCAACAGGGGCAAGGTCACCCCTCCACTTT. This codes for CASFPTGARSPLHF.